Following are 19 T cell receptor beta chains from one sample sequenced in a study of response to subunit inactivated influenza vaccine. TCRdb re-called the RT-PCR reads through MiXCR, storing one row per CDR3 protein. Of about 500,000 distinct CDR3 sequences in the sample, 10% to 15% were seen once. The source material was PBMCs from blood, sampled about 6 weeks after vaccination. These receptors were collected from a man in his fifties who received an inactivated influenza vaccine.

This clonotype was counted only a few times. The V and J genes are TRBV20-1 and TRBJ2-7; 7 nucleotides line up with TRBD1. Trimming removed 6 bases from V and 7 bases from J; junction bases left unmatched: 12. The germline V gene has CDR1 DFQATT and CDR2 SNEGSKA (reference sequence). This CDR3 region has 13 residues. CDR3 region: CSADPTGLGEQYF. The CDR3, as DNA: TGCAGTGCAGACCCGACAGGGCTAGGAGAGCAGTACTTC.

In its sample, this clonotype was seen many times. The V gene is TRBV10-2, the J gene TRBJ2-2, with unresolved D. Germline V gives CDR1 WSHSY, CDR2 SAAADI. V shed 5 bases and J shed 4 bases, with 8 bases lying between them. The CDR3 covers 13 residues. The CDR3 sequence is CASSSAATGELFF. The CDR3 coding sequence is TGCGCCAGCAGTTCGGCAGCCACCGGGGAGCTGTTTTTT.

This clonotype was observed at least ten times. V gene TRBV11-2 combines with J gene TRBJ2-3; possibly TRBD2 for D (7 bases). The V gene lost 4 bases and the J gene lost 2 bases, with 16 bases spanning the gap. Germline V CDR1 and CDR2: SGHAT, FQNNGV. CDR3 length: 16 residues. The CDR3 sequence is CASSYTLGGLTDTQYF. The DNA of the CDR3 is TGTGCCAGCAGCTACACCCTCGGGGGGCTCACAGATACGCAGTATTTT.

J is TRBJ2-3 and V is TRBV4-2; D possibly matches TRBD1 or TRBD2 (6 bases each). The V end was cut by 4 bases, the J end by 6 bases, with 20 bases between. CDR3 length: 16 amino acids. Germline V gene sequence: CDR1 LGHNA, CDR2 YNFKEQ. This CDR3 is CASSRTLGEGGDTQYF. For the CDR3, the DNA is TGTGCCAGCAGCCGCACTTTAGGGGAAGGGGGGGATACGCAGTATTTT.

The J gene is TRBJ2-7, the V gene TRBV11-2, with TRBD1 matching 8 bases. From germline, CDR1 is SGHAT and CDR2 FQNNGV. This CDR3 is built from 14 residues. The V segment lost 4 bases and the J segment 2 bases; nucleotides outside the gene matches: 4. CDR3 residues: CASSSLTGAYEQYF. DNA of the CDR3: TGTGCCAGCAGCTCGCTGACAGGGGCCTACGAGCAGTACTTC.

This chain uses TRBV24-1 with TRBJ1-5; D is ambiguous. The CDR3 is made up of 14 amino acids. Germline-derived CDR1 and CDR2 are KGHDR and SFDVKD. Trimming took 8 bases from V and 0 from J, leaving 10 bases between them. The CDR3 loop is CATIQNYSNQPQHF. The CDR3 DNA is TGTGCCACCATACAGAATTATAGCAATCAGCCCCAGCATTTT.

This clonotype has only a few counts. The chain uses TRBV4-3 and TRBJ2-2, with D tentatively TRBD2 (6 bases). Trimming stripped 1 base from V and 2 bases from J, with 17 bases between. The CDR3 sequence is 18 residues long. Germline assignment: CDR1 LGHNA and CDR2 YSLEER. CDR3: CASSQGVGGDRNTGELFF. The DNA for the CDR3 is TGCGCCAGCAGCCAAGGAGTTGGCGGGGACCGAAACACCGGGGAGCTGTTTTTT.

The J gene is TRBJ1-3, the V gene TRBV12-3 or TRBV12-4; 9 bases fit TRBD1. V lost 8 bases, J lost 7 bases, and 9 bases stayed unmatched. The CDR3 spans 14 residues. The CDR3 here is CASGGTGSGNTIYF. CDR3 sequence (DNA): TGTGCCAGCGGGGGGACAGGGTCAGGGAACACCATATATTTT.

This clonotype was counted many times. One junction end disagrees with the germline gene, perhaps due to a read error. The V and J genes are TRBV20-1 and TRBJ2-7; D is possibly TRBD1 or TRBD2 (5 bases each). The CDR3 runs to 14 residues. Germline V gene lookup returns CDR1 DFQATT and CDR2 SNEGSKA (reference sequence). CDR3 region: CSASRRGSGPPGTF. The DNA for the CDR3 is TGCAGTGCTAGCCGCCGTGGATCGGGGCCCCCGGGCACGTTC.

This clonotype has a count of ten or more. CDR3 sequence (DNA): TGTGCCAGCAGTTTAGCGGGGGGGCCTTATGAGCAGTTCTTC. It codes for CASSLAGGPYEQFF. V and J are TRBV12-3 or TRBV12-4 and TRBJ2-1; tentatively, D is TRBD2 (7 bases). The CDR3 covers 14 residues. Trimming took off 0 bases at V and 8 bases at J, with 11 bases between the two ends.

This chain links TRBV30 with TRBJ2-7; no reliable D call. CDR1 is GTSNPN and CDR2 is SVGIG in the germline V gene (reference sequence). This CDR3 has 15 residues. The V end was cut by 4 bases, the J end by 7 bases, with 23 bases between. The CDR3 coding sequence is TGTGCCTGGACTCCAGGAAAAGCTAGATCTAGGGAGCAGTACTTC. This gives the protein CAWTPGKARSREQYF.

This clonotype has more than one count but fewer than ten. V usage is TRBV7-8 and J usage is TRBJ2-7, with D perhaps TRBD1 (6 bases). This CDR3 has 12 residues. The V and J ends lost 5 bases and 3 bases respectively, with 8 bases between them. Germline V gene sequence: CDR1 SGHVS, CDR2 FQNEAQ. DNA for the CDR3: TGTGCCAGCAGCATGGGACACTACGAGCAGTACTTC. The encoded protein is CASSMGHYEQYF.

This clonotype was seen more than once but under ten times. The chain has TRBV19 and TRBJ1-1; 7 bases are shared with TRBD1. The CDR3 runs 15 residues. The germline CDR1 and CDR2 sequences are LNHDA and SQIVND (reference sequence). Trimming cost V 6 bases and J 1 base; bases outside gene matches: 8. The CDR3: CASRPLDRRNTEAFF. In DNA form, the CDR3 reads TGTGCCAGTAGACCATTGGACAGGCGGAACACTGAAGCTTTCTTT.

The rearrangement uses TRBV20-1 and TRBJ2-2; TRBD1 aligns across 8 bases. This CDR3 has 12 amino acids. Germline-derived CDR1 and CDR2 are DFQATT and SNEGSKA (reference sequence). V shed 6 bases and J 5 bases; nucleotides not matched to a gene: 2. CDR3 nucleotide sequence: TGCAGTGCCAGGGGGCTAACCGGGGAGCTGTTTTTT. Translating gives CSARGLTGELFF.

The chain joins TRBV20-1 to TRBJ1-2, with D hard to call. Germline loops: CDR1 DFQATT, CDR2 SNEGSKA (reference sequence). The CDR3 is made up of 11 amino acids. Trimming took off 4 bases at V and 6 bases at J, with 9 bases between the two ends. Here the CDR3 reads CSAKMRDGYTF. The CDR3 DNA follows: TGCAGTGCTAAAATGAGGGATGGCTACACCTTC.

This clonotype came up a few times. The V and J genes are TRBV20-1 and TRBJ2-7; possibly TRBD2 for D (6 bases). Looked up from germline, CDR1 is DFQATT and CDR2 is SNEGSKA (reference sequence). Trimming cost V 5 bases and J 4 bases, with 9 bases left between them. The CDR3 consists of 11 residues. The CDR3, as DNA: TGCAGTGCTCTGCGGGGATACGAGCAGTACTTC. Amino acid sequence: CSALRGYEQYF.

This chain joins TRBV9 and TRBJ2-2; 9 bases are a match to TRBD1. CDR1 is SGDLS and CDR2 is YYNGEE in the germline V gene. The CDR3 spans 13 residues. After removal of 10 bases from V and 5 bases from J, the junction contained 6 bases not matched to a gene. The CDR3 spells CASTGGSTGELFF. The CDR3 DNA is TGTGCCTCCACAGGGGGCTCAACCGGGGAGCTGTTTTTT.

This clonotype turned up a few times. The chain links TRBV12-3 or TRBV12-4 to TRBJ1-6, with TRBD1 as a possible D gene (6 bases). Trimming pared 6 bases from V and 4 bases from J, leaving 13 bases between. This CDR3 contains 15 residues. The CDR3 region is CASRLGTLYNSPLHF. CDR3 DNA: TGTGCCAGCAGGCTGGGGACACTTTATAATTCACCCCTCCACTTT.

The J gene is TRBJ2-1, the V gene TRBV7-2, with 7 bases aligning to TRBD2. Germline trimming cut 1 base from V and 6 bases from J; bases unmatched to any gene: 9. Per the germline V gene, CDR1 is SGHTA and CDR2 is FQGNSA. This CDR3 is 16 amino acids long. The CDR3: CASSLDGAGVGNEQFF. CDR3 nucleotide sequence: TGTGCCAGCAGCTTAGACGGCGCGGGAGTCGGCAATGAGCAGTTCTTC.